This TCR beta chain was recorded in a study of T cells in Graves' hyperthyroidism and ophthalmopathy. The sample holds many counts of this clonotype. Patients aged 18 to 65 had newly diagnosed hyperthyroidism lasting under 2 months. Exclusion followed for patients with uncontrolled infection, other autoimmune disease, pregnancy or lactation. From more than 9 ml of fresh peripheral blood, PBMCs were isolated. Amplification yielded TCR beta CDR3 regions, with RNA transcripts as the source. First-round RT-PCR targeting the TCR CDR3 was performed with the HTBI primer set. TCRdb itself ran the multiplex PCR reads through MiXCR, one entry per CDR3 protein. The sample includes about 840,000 distinct CDR3 sequences, roughly 40% of them seen just once. Per germline, CDR1 KGHDR and CDR2 SFDVKD. This CDR3 is built from 13 residues. J lost 3 bases, V lost 10 bases, and 5 bases had no gene match.

The V call is TRBV24-1, the J call TRBJ2-7; 10 nucleotides match TRBD2. The specimen sequenced was blood. The receptor's source is a man between 18 and 29 years old with Graves' hyperthyroidism. The CDR3 region has the DNA TGTGCCACTAACGAGCGGGAGGGCTACGAGCAGTACTTC. It translates to CATNEREGYEQYF.